The rows below give T cell receptor beta chains drawn from one sample of a study of control samples from healthy donors and cancer patients. Produced via immunoSEQ multiplex PCR; TCRdb's table is partial and in-frame only. The data hold over 75,000 clones, with approximately 80% observed a single time. What was sequenced was blood. The receptors stem from a man in his thirties or forties in good health. Each CDR3 is given with its conserved first and last residue. D genes are given only for firm matches. Part of the rows lack a size; the others show once, few, many or a class for expanded clones.

TRBJ1-6	NA	TRBD1	TRBV2	CASSVTGSSSPLHF	TGTGCCAGCAGTGTGACAGGGTCGTCTTCACCCCTCCACTTT
TRBJ1-2	NA	NA	TRBV27	CASRDSLSYGYTF	TGTGCCAGCAGGGACAGCTTGAGCTATGGCTACACCTTC
TRBJ1-6	NA	TRBD1	TRBV5-1	CASTLGTVNSPLHF	TGCGCCAGCACTCTCGGGACAGTCAATTCACCCCTCCACTTT
TRBJ1-2	NA	NA	TRBV28	CASSPASLGYTF	TGTGCCAGCAGCCCCGCTTCATTAGGCTACACCTTC
TRBJ2-3	NA	NA	TRBV14	CASSQVYGGVTDTQYF	TGTGCCAGCAGCCAAGTCTACGGGGGCGTCACAGATACGCAGTATTTT
TRBJ2-2	NA	NA	TRBV7-3	CASSLRGGDTGELFF	TGTGCCAGCAGCTTAAGGGGGGGCGACACCGGGGAGCTGTTTTTT
TRBJ2-3	NA	NA	TRBV10-1	CATNGGTDTQYF	TGCGCCACGAACGGGGGCACAGATACGCAGTATTTT
TRBJ2-1	few	NA	TRBV9	CASSVDQYNAEQFF	TGTGCCAGCAGCGTAGATCAGTACAATGCTGAGCAGTTCTTC
TRBJ2-7	NA	TRBD1	TRBV5-4	CASSSSGGYEQYF	TGTGCCAGCAGCTCATCAGGGGGCTACGAGCAGTACTTC
TRBJ1-2	NA	TRBD1	TRBV6-5	CASSRRDRGSGYTF	TGTGCCAGCAGTCGCCGGGACAGGGGGTCCGGATACACCTTC
TRBJ2-1	NA	NA	TRBV5-4	CASSLDREQFF	TGTGCCAGCAGCTTGGACAGGGAGCAGTTCTTC
TRBJ2-7	NA	NA	TRBV5-1	CASSYGRTYEQYF	TGCGCCAGCAGCTATGGGAGGACCTACGAGCAGTACTTC
TRBJ1-2	NA	NA	TRBV5-6	CASSSGQSYGYTF	TGTGCCAGCAGCTCGGGGCAGTCCTATGGCTACACCTTC
TRBJ2-1	NA	NA	TRBV9	CASSVRPYNEQFF	TGTGCCAGCAGCGTGAGGCCTTACAATGAGCAGTTCTTC
TRBJ1-1	NA	NA	TRBV5-1	CASSLGAGDTEAFF	TGCGCCAGCAGCTTGGGGGCAGGGGACACTGAAGCTTTCTTT
TRBJ2-5	NA	NA	TRBV5-6	CASSFGETQYF	TGTGCCAGCAGCTTCGGGGAGACCCAGTACTTC
TRBJ1-1	many	NA	TRBV5-6	CASSPPNRETEAFF	TGTGCCAGCAGCCCCCCAAACAGGGAAACTGAAGCTTTCTTT
TRBJ1-4	NA	TRBD1	TRBV5-4	CASSRTGGGEKLFF	TGTGCCAGCAGCCGGACAGGGGGCGGTGAAAAACTGTTTTTT
TRBJ2-7	NA	NA	TRBV10-3	CAITRSGEYEQYF	TGTGCCATCACCCGGTCAGGGGAGTACGAGCAGTACTTC
TRBJ1-1	few	NA	TRBV3-1/TRBV3-2	CASSHGRGTEAFF	TGTGCCAGCAGCCACGGAAGGGGGACTGAAGCTTTCTTT
TRBJ2-3	NA	TRBD1	TRBV5-4	CASSRDRADTQYF	TGTGCCAGCAGCCGGGACAGGGCAGATACGCAGTATTTT
TRBJ1-1	NA	NA	TRBV5-4	CASSLAGVRDTEAFF	TGTGCCAGCAGCTTGGCTGGGGTGCGGGACACTGAAGCTTTCTTT
TRBJ1-5	once	NA	TRBV6-1	CASSEGGDGNQPQHF	TGTGCCAGCAGTGAAGGAGGGGATGGCAATCAGCCCCAGCATTTT
TRBJ2-2	NA	NA	TRBV6-5	CASSRGRDTGELFF	TGTGCCAGCAGCCGGGGCCGGGACACCGGGGAGCTGTTTTTT
TRBJ1-2	NA	TRBD1	TRBV11-2	CASSPRTGITNYGYTF	TGTGCCAGCAGCCCGCGGACAGGGATTACTAACTATGGCTACACCTTC
TRBJ2-2	NA	TRBD1	TRBV11-2	CASSLFSGSGGPTGELFF	TGTGCCAGCAGTTTATTCTCCGGGTCAGGGGGCCCCACCGGGGAGCTGTTTTTT
TRBJ2-1	NA	NA	TRBV6-5	CASSYIASVDEQFF	TGTGCCAGCAGTTACATCGCTAGTGTCGATGAGCAGTTCTTC
TRBJ2-3	NA	NA	TRBV7-2	CASSLVGVDTDTQYF	TGTGCCAGCAGCTTAGTGGGGGTCGACACAGATACGCAGTATTTT
TRBJ1-2	NA	NA	TRBV25-1	CASSEVRGYTF	TGTGCCAGCAGTGAAGTAAGGGGCTACACCTTC
TRBJ1-4	once	NA	TRBV5-1	CASSLAGRAWNEKLFF	TGCGCCAGCAGCTTGGCCGGGAGGGCGTGGAATGAAAAACTGTTTTTT
TRBJ2-5	once	TRBD1	TRBV5-1	CASSWGDRGLRETQYF	TGCGCCAGCAGCTGGGGGGACAGGGGTCTCCGAGAGACCCAGTACTTC
TRBJ1-3	NA	NA	TRBV9	CASSTSTGNTIYF	TGTGCCAGCAGCACCTCGACTGGAAACACCATATATTTT
TRBJ1-2	NA	TRBD1	TRBV5-1	CASSLGPPDRGQGYTF	TGCGCCAGCAGCTTGGGTCCCCCGGACAGGGGACAAGGCTACACCTTC
TRBJ1-1	NA	TRBD1	TRBV18	CASSPDRGTNTEAFF	TGTGCCAGCTCACCGGACAGGGGGACGAACACTGAAGCTTTCTTT
TRBJ2-1	NA	NA	TRBV7-9	CASSLYTGNTYNEQFF	TGTGCCAGCAGCTTATATACAGGGAACACCTACAATGAGCAGTTCTTC
TRBJ1-1	NA	NA	TRBV9	CASSVDGGLNTEAFF	TGTGCCAGCAGCGTAGATGGGGGATTGAACACTGAAGCTTTCTTT
TRBJ2-5	once	NA	TRBV5-1	CASSTSSNRFQETQYF	TGCGCCAGCAGCACCTCCTCTAACAGATTCCAAGAGACCCAGTACTTC
TRBJ1-1	few	NA	TRBV28	CASSHSWIEAFF	TGTGCCAGCAGTCACTCGTGGATTGAAGCTTTCTTT
TRBJ2-7	NA	NA	TRBV2	CASSGAGTVPSEQYF	TGTGCCAGCAGTGGAGCCGGGACGGTGCCTTCCGAGCAGTACTTC
TRBJ2-2	once	NA	TRBV7-8	CASSNDRNTGELFF	TGTGCCAGCAGCAATGACAGAAACACCGGGGAGCTGTTTTTT
TRBJ2-1	NA	TRBD2	TRBV6-6	CASDKGLVAYNEQFF	TGTGCCAGCGATAAGGGACTAGTTGCCTACAATGAGCAGTTCTTC
TRBJ2-1	NA	NA	TRBV21-1	CASTPGQGDNEQFF	TGTGCCAGCACCCCGGGACAGGGGGACAATGAGCAGTTCTTC
TRBJ1-5	NA	NA	TRBV7-9	CASSLVQLNQPQHF	TGTGCCAGCAGCTTAGTACAGCTAAATCAGCCCCAGCATTTT
TRBJ2-2	once	NA	TRBV11-3	CASSLYGGVVTGELFF	TGTGCCAGCAGCTTATATGGAGGGGTGGTCACCGGGGAGCTGTTTTTT
TRBJ1-4	NA	NA	TRBV10-3	CAISESSANEKLFF	TGTGCCATCAGTGAGTCCTCAGCAAATGAAAAACTGTTTTTT